A selection of T cell receptor beta chains follows, all from one sample in a study of T cells in narcolepsy. Repertoires were generated with immunoSEQ multiplex PCR, while TCRdb's copy carries only in-frame clones and drops some. The data contain under 35,000 clones, less than 90% of them singletons. The sequenced sample consisted of memory (CD45RA-) CD4+ T cells from blood. These receptors were collected from a human donor in good health. Each CDR3 is given with its conserved first and last residue. The order of the fields is clone size, D gene, V gene, J gene, CDR3 protein, CDR3 DNA. The D gene is left open where the match is weak. For some rows the clone size is stated as once, few or many, or as a class when expanded; others skip it.

size: -; D: TRBD1; V: TRBV5-1; J: TRBJ1-1; CDR3: CASSSRTGADTEAFF; DNA: TGCGCCAGCAGCTCGCGGACAGGGGCGGACACTGAAGCTTTCTTT
size: few; D: -; V: TRBV7-8; J: TRBJ2-7; CDR3: CASSSLVGGEQYF; DNA: TGTGCCAGCAGCAGCTTAGTAGGGGGCGAGCAGTACTTC
size: few; D: -; V: TRBV9; J: TRBJ2-7; CDR3: CASSEGGQATSYEQYF; DNA: TGTGCCAGCAGCGAGGGAGGACAGGCTACCTCCTACGAGCAGTACTTC
size: -; D: -; V: TRBV19; J: TRBJ2-5; CDR3: CASSPRSVLGQETQYF; DNA: TGTGCCAGTAGTCCGCGCTCCGTACTAGGGCAAGAGACCCAGTACTTC
size: -; D: -; V: TRBV30; J: TRBJ1-5; CDR3: CAWSEGGYQPQHF; DNA: TGTGCCTGGAGTGAAGGGGGGTATCAGCCCCAGCATTTT
size: -; D: -; V: TRBV5-1; J: TRBJ2-2; CDR3: CASSPRNTGELFF; DNA: TGCGCCAGCAGCCCGAGGAACACCGGGGAGCTGTTTTTT
size: -; D: TRBD1; V: TRBV18; J: TRBJ1-2; CDR3: CASSPPSRGPDGYTF; DNA: TGTGCCAGCTCACCACCGTCCAGGGGGCCCGATGGCTACACCTTC
size: -; D: -; V: TRBV5-4; J: TRBJ2-7; CDR3: CASSLGTLSSYGQYF; DNA: TGTGCCAGCAGCTTGGGTACTCTTTCCTCCTACGGGCAGTACTTC
size: -; D: -; V: TRBV2; J: TRBJ2-1; CDR3: CASSDSPAWQFF; DNA: TGTGCCAGCAGTGATTCTCCTGCGTGGCAGTTCTTC
size: -; D: -; V: TRBV25-1; J: TRBJ2-1; CDR3: CASSDSRVSYNEQFF; DNA: TGTGCCAGCAGTGACAGCCGGGTCTCCTACAATGAGCAGTTCTTC
size: -; D: TRBD1; V: TRBV6-6; J: TRBJ1-2; CDR3: CASWDSQANYGYTF; DNA: TGTGCCAGTTGGGACAGTCAAGCTAACTATGGCTACACCTTC
size: -; D: -; V: TRBV4-1; J: TRBJ2-6; CDR3: CASSQDRVSGANVLTF; DNA: TGCGCCAGCAGCCAAGATAGGGTTTCTGGGGCCAACGTCCTGACTTTC
size: -; D: TRBD1; V: TRBV19; J: TRBJ1-1; CDR3: CASSIQAGGPPEAFF; DNA: TGTGCCAGTAGTATCCAGGCAGGGGGTCCCCCTGAAGCTTTCTTT
size: -; D: -; V: TRBV13; J: TRBJ2-2; CDR3: CASSPRLHNTGELFF; DNA: TGTGCCAGCAGCCCCCGACTTCATAACACCGGGGAGCTGTTTTTT
size: -; D: TRBD2; V: TRBV4-1; J: TRBJ2-3; CDR3: CASSLLAGGPSAQYF; DNA: TGCGCCAGCAGCCTTCTAGCGGGAGGGCCCTCAGCGCAGTATTTT
size: -; D: -; V: TRBV6-5; J: TRBJ1-1; CDR3: CASSRLQGRNTEAFF; DNA: TGTGCCAGCAGCCGACTACAGGGTCGGAACACTGAAGCTTTCTTT
size: -; D: TRBD2; V: TRBV7-7; J: TRBJ2-7; CDR3: CASSPVAGGPVEQYF; DNA: TGTGCCAGCAGTCCAGTAGCGGGAGGGCCTGTTGAGCAGTACTTC
size: -; D: -; V: TRBV11-3; J: TRBJ2-2; CDR3: CASRRAGSTGELFF; DNA: TGTGCCAGCAGGCGGGCAGGGAGCACCGGGGAGCTGTTTTTT
size: -; D: TRBD1; V: TRBV6-5; J: TRBJ1-1; CDR3: CASRRDRSENTEAFF; DNA: TGTGCCAGCAGACGGGACAGGTCTGAGAACACTGAAGCTTTCTTT
size: -; D: -; V: TRBV9; J: TRBJ2-2; CDR3: CASSVGTMSGELFF; DNA: TGTGCCAGCAGCGTAGGGACTATGAGCGGGGAGCTGTTTTTT
size: -; D: -; V: TRBV19; J: TRBJ2-4; CDR3: CASSTGKGKNIQYF; DNA: TGTGCCAGTAGTACCGGGAAAGGCAAAAACATTCAGTACTTC
size: -; D: TRBD1; V: TRBV27; J: TRBJ1-1; CDR3: CASSFSGTENTEAFF; DNA: TGTGCCAGCAGTTTCTCCGGGACAGAGAACACTGAAGCTTTCTTT
size: -; D: -; V: TRBV5-6; J: TRBJ2-7; CDR3: CASSLAGQALAYEQYF; DNA: TGTGCCAGCAGCTTGGCAGGGCAGGCCCTGGCCTACGAGCAGTACTTC
size: -; D: -; V: TRBV19; J: TRBJ2-2; CDR3: CASSNPKGTGELFF; DNA: TGTGCCAGTAGTAATCCAAAGGGGACCGGGGAGCTGTTTTTT
size: -; D: -; V: TRBV10-3; J: TRBJ2-3; CDR3: CAISESNKADTQYF; DNA: TGTGCCATCAGTGAGTCGAATAAGGCAGATACGCAGTATTTT
size: -; D: -; V: TRBV7-5; J: TRBJ2-7; CDR3: CVRSQPPGDRHGHYEQYF; DNA: TGTGTCAGAAGCCAGCCCCCGGGTGACAGGCATGGCCACTACGAGCAGTACTTC
size: few; D: TRBD2; V: TRBV4-3; J: TRBJ2-1; CDR3: CASSQASGGSYNEQFF; DNA: TGCGCCAGCAGCCAAGCTAGCGGGGGGTCCTACAATGAGCAGTTCTTC
size: -; D: -; V: TRBV7-8; J: TRBJ2-3; CDR3: CASSFGESGVADTQYF; DNA: TGTGCCAGCAGCTTCGGGGAATCGGGGGTGGCAGATACGCAGTATTTT
size: -; D: -; V: TRBV10-3; J: TRBJ2-7; CDR3: CAIREGRGYEQYF; DNA: TGCGCCATCAGAGAGGGCAGGGGTTACGAGCAGTACTTC
size: -; D: -; V: TRBV11-1; J: TRBJ1-2; CDR3: CASRDTGMRGYTF; DNA: TGTGCCAGCAGAGATACAGGGATGCGTGGCTACACCTTC
size: -; D: -; V: TRBV2; J: TRBJ2-3; CDR3: CASSPGLSTDTQYF; DNA: TGTGCCAGCAGCCCAGGACTATCCACAGATACGCAGTATTTT
size: medium-sized; D: TRBD1; V: TRBV19; J: TRBJ1-5; CDR3: CASSPRTGASNQPQHF; DNA: TGTGCCAGTAGTCCCCGGACAGGGGCCAGCAATCAGCCCCAGCATTTT
size: -; D: -; V: TRBV4-2; J: TRBJ1-4; CDR3: CASSQRVEKLFF; DNA: TGTGCCAGCAGCCAGAGAGTTGAAAAACTGTTTTTT
size: -; D: -; V: TRBV18; J: TRBJ2-1; CDR3: CASSLLPGLANNEQFF; DNA: TGTGCCAGCTCACTTCTACCGGGACTGGCTAACAATGAGCAGTTCTTC
size: -; D: -; V: TRBV20-1; J: TRBJ2-3; CDR3: CSARVADTQYF; DNA: TGCAGTGCTAGGGTAGCAGATACGCAGTATTTT
size: -; D: -; V: TRBV6-6; J: TRBJ1-1; CDR3: CASSVTGLAEAFF; DNA: TGTGCCAGCAGTGTAACAGGGCTGGCGGAAGCTTTCTTT
size: few; D: TRBD1; V: TRBV6-5; J: TRBJ2-2; CDR3: CASRTGGRRFGELFF; DNA: TGTGCCAGCAGAACAGGGGGCCGTCGGTTCGGGGAGCTGTTTTTT
size: -; D: TRBD2; V: TRBV19; J: TRBJ2-3; CDR3: CASSIAGGQDTQYF; DNA: TGTGCCAGTAGTATAGCGGGAGGGCAAGATACGCAGTATTTT
size: -; D: TRBD2; V: TRBV28; J: TRBJ2-7; CDR3: CASRRDYNSYEQYF; DNA: TGTGCCAGCAGGCGGGACTACAACTCCTACGAGCAGTACTTC
size: -; D: TRBD2; V: TRBV4-3; J: TRBJ2-1; CDR3: CASSQERLAGGEQFF; DNA: TGCGCCAGCAGCCAAGAAAGACTAGCTGGGGGTGAGCAGTTCTTC
size: -; D: -; V: TRBV28; J: TRBJ2-5; CDR3: CASSLSLGGVGSQYF; DNA: TGTGCCAGCAGTCTTTCCTTGGGCGGGGTGGGGTCCCAGTACTTC
size: -; D: TRBD1; V: TRBV19; J: TRBJ1-2; CDR3: CASSINEGAYGYTF; DNA: TGTGCCAGTAGTATTAATGAGGGGGCCTATGGCTACACCTTC
size: -; D: -; V: TRBV7-9; J: TRBJ2-3; CDR3: CASSSSYRGPGWDF; DNA: TGTGCCAGCAGCTCATCCTATAGGGGACCGGGTTGGGATTTT
size: -; D: -; V: TRBV5-6; J: TRBJ2-6; CDR3: CASSLAPVFSGANVLTF; DNA: TGTGCCAGCAGCTTGGCCCCAGTTTTCTCTGGGGCCAACGTCCTGACTTTC
size: -; D: -; V: TRBV5-1; J: TRBJ1-5; CDR3: CASSLDSDNQPQHF; DNA: TGCGCCAGCAGCTTGGACAGCGACAATCAGCCCCAGCATTTT
size: few; D: TRBD1; V: TRBV9; J: TRBJ2-2; CDR3: CASSPRQGSGTGELFF; DNA: TGTGCCAGCAGCCCGAGACAGGGGTCGGGCACCGGGGAGCTGTTTTTT
size: once; D: TRBD1; V: TRBV10-3; J: TRBJ2-3; CDR3: CAISEGQGSTDTQYF; DNA: TGTGCCATCAGTGAGGGACAGGGAAGCACAGATACGCAGTATTTT
size: -; D: -; V: TRBV9; J: TRBJ1-3; CDR3: CASSVGSGNTIYF; DNA: TGTGCCAGCAGCGTCGGCTCTGGAAACACCATATATTTT